A selection of T cell receptor beta chains follows, all from one sample in a study of T cells after yellow fever vaccination. MiXCR, run by TCRdb on the 5' RACE reads, gives a single entry per CDR3 protein. Of some 350,000 distinct CDR3 sequences in the sample, approximately 10% are singletons; the top ten hold around 18%. The sample was PBMCs, taken on the day of the first yellow fever vaccination. Receptor source: a young man who received the YFV17D yellow fever vaccine. Both conserved end residues are part of each CDR3. D genes are given only for firm matches. Not all rows give a size; the values are once, few, many and, for expanded clones, a class.

few,-,TRBV6-5,TRBJ1-4,CASSSRRTNEKLFF,TGTGCCAGCAGTTCCCGACGGACTAATGAAAAACTGTTTTTT
-,-,TRBV2,TRBJ2-5,CASRGLLQETQYF,TGTGCCAGCAGAGGACTCTTACAAGAGACCCAGTACTTC
-,-,TRBV7-9,TRBJ1-1,CASSSPTRSAPNTEAFF,TGTGCCAGCAGCTCCCCGACCCGGTCCGCCCCGAACACTGAAGCTTTCTTT
few,-,TRBV12-3/TRBV12-4,TRBJ1-2,CASRRTGTYGYTF,TGTGCCAGCAGGAGGACGGGAACCTATGGCTACACCTTC
few,-,TRBV5-4,TRBJ2-3,CASSPSSITDTQYF,TGTGCCAGCAGCCCCAGCTCTATCACAGATACGCAGTATTTT
few,-,TRBV11-2,TRBJ2-5,CASSLDPSGRSQYF,TGTGCCAGCAGCTTAGACCCGAGCGGGCGAAGCCAGTACTTC
-,TRBD1,TRBV29-1,TRBJ1-2,CSVRGERDRGNYGYTF,TGCAGCGTCCGAGGGGAGCGGGACAGGGGTAACTATGGCTACACCTTC
few,-,TRBV11-2,TRBJ1-1,CASSLLVTMNTEAFF,TGTGCCAGCAGCCTACTTGTAACCATGAACACTGAAGCTTTCTTT
few,TRBD1,TRBV10-3,TRBJ2-1,CAISESTGDYNEQFF,TGTGCCATCAGTGAGTCAACAGGGGACTACAATGAGCAGTTCTTC
few,-,TRBV12-3/TRBV12-4,TRBJ2-3,CASSFSVSTDTQYF,TGTGCCAGCAGTTTTTCGGTCAGCACAGATACGCAGTATTTT
many,TRBD2,TRBV5-1,TRBJ2-5,CASSSRTSGGVSETQYF,TGCGCCAGCAGCTCCAGGACTAGCGGGGGAGTAAGCGAGACCCAGTACTTC
-,-,TRBV29-1,TRBJ1-1,CSVEGRVNTEAFF,TGCAGCGTTGAGGGTCGGGTGAACACTGAAGCTTTCTTT
few,-,TRBV5-1,TRBJ2-1,CASSLRGDFYNEQFF,TGCGCCAGCAGCTTGAGGGGGGACTTCTACAATGAGCAGTTCTTC
many,-,TRBV6-1,TRBJ1-3,CASSDPGTPSGNTIYF,TGTGCCAGCAGTGACCCCGGGACACCCTCTGGAAACACCATATATTTT
few,TRBD1,TRBV5-1,TRBJ1-1,CASSVLTGDTEAFF,TGCGCCAGCAGCGTATTGACAGGGGACACTGAAGCTTTCTTT
few,-,TRBV10-2,TRBJ2-1,CASSVDTAQQFF,TGCGCCAGCAGTGTAGACACCGCGCAGCAGTTCTTC
-,TRBD2,TRBV7-3,TRBJ2-2,CASSSLATGELFF,TGTGCCAGCAGTTCACTAGCGACCGGGGAGCTGTTTTTT
few,-,TRBV6-5,TRBJ2-2,CASSYPGDTGELFF,TGTGCCAGCAGTTACCCAGGGGACACCGGGGAGCTGTTTTTT
-,-,TRBV7-9,TRBJ2-2,CASSEGPNTGELFF,TGTGCCAGCAGCGAGGGACCGAACACCGGGGAGCTGTTTTTT
few,-,TRBV28,TRBJ2-3,CASSSLTGLSRDTQYF,TGTGCCAGCAGCTCACTGACAGGCCTGTCACGAGATACGCAGTATTTT
-,-,TRBV10-3,TRBJ2-6,CAIRAGVSGANVLTF,TGTGCCATCAGGGCAGGGGTCTCTGGGGCCAACGTCCTGACTTTC
few,TRBD1,TRBV6-5,TRBJ1-4,CASRIIQGVAEKLFF,TGTGCCAGCAGGATTATACAGGGGGTCGCTGAAAAACTGTTTTTT
-,-,TRBV12-3/TRBV12-4,TRBJ1-6,CASSFWEGDSPLHF,TGTGCCAGCAGTTTTTGGGAGGGTGATTCACCCCTCCACTTT
many,-,TRBV21-1,TRBJ2-5,CASGLRGPNLTQYF,TGTGCCAGCGGCCTCCGAGGCCCTAATCTGACCCAGTACTTC
many,TRBD1,TRBV6-1,TRBJ2-6,CASTRQGFGANVLTF,TGTGCCAGCACCAGACAGGGTTTTGGGGCCAACGTCCTGACTTTC
few,-,TRBV7-2,TRBJ1-1,CASSLAGGSGEAFF,TGTGCCAGCAGCTTAGCAGGGGGGAGCGGTGAAGCTTTCTTT
-,TRBD1,TRBV7-3,TRBJ2-2,CASAGQGHTGELFF,TGTGCCAGTGCCGGACAGGGCCACACCGGGGAGCTGTTTTTT
-,TRBD2,TRBV2,TRBJ2-2,CASRETSAQTGELFF,TGTGCCAGCAGGGAGACTAGCGCTCAAACCGGGGAGCTGTTTTTT
few,-,TRBV3-1,TRBJ2-5,CASSQGIQETQYF,TGTGCCAGCAGCCAAGGAATACAAGAGACCCAGTACTTC
few,-,TRBV5-1,TRBJ1-1,CASSLDLGEGFF,TGCGCCAGCAGCTTGGATTTAGGTGAGGGTTTCTTT
few,-,TRBV18,TRBJ2-5,CASSPPNGGSEGTQYF,TGTGCCAGCTCACCACCGAACGGGGGATCCGAGGGGACCCAGTACTTC
-,-,TRBV5-1,TRBJ2-2,CASSFDPAGNTGELFF,TGCGCCAGCAGCTTTGACCCGGCGGGGAACACCGGGGAGCTGTTTTTT
many,TRBD1,TRBV5-1,TRBJ2-3,CASSQYRGLTDTQYF,TGCGCCAGCAGCCAGTACAGGGGGCTCACAGATACGCAGTATTTT
-,-,TRBV5-1,TRBJ2-5,CASSLGLGGRETQYF,TGCGCCAGCAGCTTGGGCCTGGGGGGCCGGGAGACCCAGTACTTC
few,-,TRBV12-3/TRBV12-4,TRBJ2-3,CASRDRSDTQYF,TGTGCCAGCAGGGACCGATCAGATACGCAGTATTTT
few,TRBD1,TRBV4-3,TRBJ2-1,CASSRGTGVKPFF,TGCGCCAGCAGCCGGGGGACAGGGGTCAAGCCGTTCTTC
-,-,TRBV11-1,TRBJ1-4,CASSLGQPKAF,TGTGCCAGCAGCTTAGGACAGCCAAAAGCTTTT
few,TRBD1,TRBV9,TRBJ1-2,CASSVEGGASNYGYTF,TGTGCCAGCAGCGTAGAAGGGGGCGCTTCCAACTATGGCTACACCTTC
-,-,TRBV12-3/TRBV12-4,TRBJ1-1,CASRGDNLAFF,TGTGCCAGCAGAGGGGATAATTTGGCTTTCTTT
-,-,TRBV7-2,TRBJ2-1,CASSLAPTSYNEQFF,TGTGCCAGCAGCTTAGCGCCAACCTCCTACAATGAGCAGTTCTTC
-,TRBD2,TRBV7-3,TRBJ2-1,CASSLIGGAHNEQFF,TGTGCCAGCAGCTTGATCGGGGGGGCCCACAATGAGCAGTTCTTC
-,-,TRBV5-5,TRBJ1-2,CASSSRQGSGYTF,TGTGCCAGCAGCTCCCGGCAGGGCTCTGGCTACACCTTC
few,TRBD1,TRBV19,TRBJ2-1,CASSTRDRGFHEQFF,TGTGCCAGTAGTACCCGGGACAGGGGTTTCCATGAGCAGTTCTTC
-,-,TRBV7-2,TRBJ1-2,CASSLVGGENYGYTF,TGTGCCAGCAGCTTAGTCGGTGGGGAAAACTATGGCTACACCTTC
few,TRBD2,TRBV3-1,TRBJ2-1,CASSSGLAGAQFF,TGTGCCAGCAGCTCGGGACTAGCGGGGGCGCAGTTCTTC
few,TRBD1,TRBV20-1,TRBJ2-7,CSALGQGADEQYF,TGCAGTGCCCTGGGACAGGGGGCCGACGAGCAGTACTTC
few,-,TRBV19,TRBJ2-3,CASSGRTGTTSGYTQYF,TGTGCCAGTAGTGGCCGGACCGGGACAACCTCTGGGTATACGCAGTATTTT
-,TRBD1,TRBV4-2,TRBJ2-5,CASSPTGTAQETQYF,TGTGCCAGCAGCCCCACCGGGACAGCCCAAGAGACCCAGTACTTC
few,-,TRBV24-1,TRBJ1-5,CATSRVLPQHF,TGTGCCACCAGTCGGGTCCTGCCCCAGCATTTT
few,-,TRBV6-6,TRBJ1-2,CASLPGQNYGYTF,TGTGCCAGCTTGCCGGGCCAGAATTATGGCTACACCTTC
-,-,TRBV29-1,TRBJ2-2,CSARQGSNPGELFF,TGCAGCGCCCGGCAGGGTTCAAACCCCGGGGAGCTGTTTTTT
-,TRBD2,TRBV10-3,TRBJ2-3,CAIRPGTTIETDTQYF,TGTGCCATCAGGCCCGGGACTACAATCGAAACAGATACGCAGTATTTT
-,TRBD2,TRBV27,TRBJ2-1,CASAILAGDPEQFF,TGTGCCAGCGCAATACTAGCGGGGGATCCTGAGCAGTTCTTC
few,TRBD2,TRBV18,TRBJ2-5,CASSPSGTSRIQETQYF,TGTGCCAGCTCACCCTCCGGGACTAGCAGAATTCAAGAGACCCAGTACTTC
many,TRBD2,TRBV12-3/TRBV12-4,TRBJ2-1,CASTHFGGSGANEQFF,TGTGCCAGCACCCATTTCGGCGGTAGCGGGGCTAATGAGCAGTTCTTC
-,-,TRBV9,TRBJ2-2,CASSVVPRYTGELFF,TGTGCCAGCAGCGTAGTTCCCAGGTACACCGGGGAGCTGTTTTTT